The 2 T cell receptor beta chains given below trace back to one sample, sequenced in a study of regulatory T cells in long-lasting Graves disease. Libraries of TCR beta came from iRepertoire HTBI primers plus Arm-PCR of CDR3 regions. TCRdb used MiXCR to reprocess the multiplex PCR reads, holding one entry per CDR3 protein. Of nearly 350,000 distinct CDR3 sequences in the sample, around 19% were seen once. Time point of the sample: persistent/refractory GD, antithyroid drugs over 5 years with positive TRAb. PBMC-derived RNA was used for the TCR library. Material: peripheral blood mononuclear cells (PBMCs), obtained when the disease was refractory, from a patient treated with antithyroid drugs. The receptors stem from a female donor with Graves disease.

In its sample, this clonotype was seen many times. The chain uses TRBV7-6 and TRBJ1-1, with TRBD1 as a possible D gene (5 bases). In germline, CDR1 is SGHVS, CDR2 FNYEAQ. The ends were cut back, 5 bases at V and 7 bases at J, with 14 bases in the middle. The CDR3 runs 13 residues. The DNA for the CDR3 is TGTGCCAGCAGCCACCGGGGGACGGGTGAAGCTTTCTTT. This sequence encodes CASSHRGTGEAFF.

This clonotype was detected a few times. The chain recombines TRBV6-1 with TRBJ2-5, with 7 bases fitting TRBD2. CDR1 and CDR2 (germline): MNHNS, SASEGT. The CDR3 is 13 amino acids. The V gene end was trimmed by 5 bases and the J gene end by 7 bases; junction bases not matched to a gene: 7. Here the CDR3 DNA reads TGTGCCAGCAGTCCGGGGGGTCGGGGGACCCAGTACTTC. Protein sequence: CASSPGGRGTQYF.